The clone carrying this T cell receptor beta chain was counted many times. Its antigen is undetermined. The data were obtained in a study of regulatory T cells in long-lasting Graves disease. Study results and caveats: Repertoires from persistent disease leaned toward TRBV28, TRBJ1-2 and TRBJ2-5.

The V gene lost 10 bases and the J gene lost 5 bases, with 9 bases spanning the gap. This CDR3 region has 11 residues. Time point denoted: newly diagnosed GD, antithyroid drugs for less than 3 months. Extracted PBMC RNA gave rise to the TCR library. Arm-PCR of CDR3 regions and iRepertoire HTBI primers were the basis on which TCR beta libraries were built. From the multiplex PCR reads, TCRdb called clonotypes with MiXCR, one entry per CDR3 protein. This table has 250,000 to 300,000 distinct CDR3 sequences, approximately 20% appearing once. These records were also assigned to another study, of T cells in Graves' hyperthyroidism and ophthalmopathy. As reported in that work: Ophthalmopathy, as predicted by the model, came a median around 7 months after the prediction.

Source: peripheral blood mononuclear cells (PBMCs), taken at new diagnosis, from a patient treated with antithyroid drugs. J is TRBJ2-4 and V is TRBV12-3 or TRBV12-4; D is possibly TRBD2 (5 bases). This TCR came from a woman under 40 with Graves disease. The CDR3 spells CAIAYQNIQYF. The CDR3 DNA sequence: TGTGCCATAGCGTACCAAAACATTCAGTACTTC.